These 28 T cell receptor beta chains were sequenced from one sample in a study of CD8+CD57+ T cells in acquired aplastic anemia. Profiles of TCR beta VDJ and CDR3 were generated from a genomic DNA template. MiXCR, applied by TCRdb to the reads, yields one record per CDR3 protein. The sample holds 150,000 to 200,000 distinct CDR3 sequences; over 60% are singletons and the top ten take roughly 46%. Material for sequencing was sorted CD4+, CD8+, or CD8+CD57+ T cells (not recorded which) from PBMCs. Source of these receptors: a human donor with severe aplastic anemia or a healthy control (not recorded which).

This clonotype was counted ten times or more. This chain joins TRBV6-4 and TRBJ2-1, with D tentatively TRBD1 (6 bases). With 0 bases removed from V and 4 bases from J, the gap between germline ends came to 13 bases. The CDR3 extends over 16 amino acids. Germline CDR1 reads MRHNA; CDR2 reads SNTAGT. Here the CDR3 DNA reads TGTGCCAGCAGTGACTCTGTGGGGGCCACGTACAATGAGCAGTTCTTC. It encodes CASSDSVGATYNEQFF.

This clonotype was recorded once. The CDR3 protein is CASSSGARGNTIYF. CDR3 DNA: TGTGCCAGCAGCTCTGGGGCACGGGGAAACACCATATATTTT. V is TRBV5-4 and J is TRBJ1-3, with D maybe TRBD1 (5 bases). Germline V gene data show CDR1 as SGHNT and CDR2 as YYREEE (reference sequence). V was pared by 3 bases and J by 4 bases, with 11 bases between. The CDR3 is made up of 14 amino acids.

The gene calls are TRBV5-1 and TRBJ1-1, with D maybe TRBD1 (6 bases). Between the trimmed V and J ends, which lost 2 bases and 5 bases, there was a span of 10 bases. The germline V gene has CDR1 SGHRS and CDR2 YFSETQ. This CDR3 spans 13 amino acids. Here the CDR3 reads CASSFTQGTEAFF. CDR3 coding DNA: TGCGCCAGCAGCTTTACACAGGGAACTGAAGCTTTCTTT.

This clonotype was detected a few times. This CDR3 is CAIGGGTGELFF. The CDR3 nucleotides read TGTGCCATCGGCGGGGGCACCGGGGAGCTGTTTTTT. V gene TRBV10-3 combines with J gene TRBJ2-2, with 7 bases fitting TRBD2. The CDR3 runs 12 residues. Trimming at V came to 8 bases and at J to 4 bases, leaving 1 base not matched to a gene. Germline CDR1 and CDR2: ENHRY and SYGVKD.

The chain employs TRBV25-1 and TRBJ1-1, with 7 bases that match TRBD1. V dropped 2 bases and J dropped 5; count of bases not matched to a gene: 5. This CDR3 spans 14 amino acids. The germline gives CDR1 MGHDK, CDR2 SYGVNS. CDR3 sequence reads: CASSETGQKTEAFF. DNA of the CDR3: TGTGCCAGCAGTGAAACGGGACAGAAGACTGAAGCTTTCTTT.

This chain joins TRBV5-4 and TRBJ2-7; 7 positions agree with TRBD2. The V gene's germline CDR1 is SGHNT and CDR2 YYREEE (reference sequence). The trim removed 4 bases at V and 2 bases at J, leaving 6 bases unmatched. This CDR3 comprises 14 residues. CDR3 sequence: CASSLGAGTYEQYF. DNA for the CDR3: TGTGCCAGCAGCCTCGGAGCGGGGACCTACGAGCAGTACTTC.

The V and J genes are TRBV20-1 and TRBJ2-5; 8 nucleotides align to TRBD1. Germline V gene lookup returns CDR1 DFQATT and CDR2 SNEGSKA (reference sequence). CDR3 length equals 14 residues. The trim removed 6 bases at V and 5 bases at J, leaving 11 bases unmatched. The CDR3 sequence is CSARPDRERETQYF. In DNA, the CDR3 is TGCAGTGCGAGGCCGGACAGGGAACGGGAGACCCAGTACTTC.

The chain joins TRBV10-1 to TRBJ2-7; possibly TRBD2 for D (6 bases). Germline CDR1 is WNHNN and CDR2 is SYGVQD (reference sequence). V lost 0 bases, J lost 2 bases, and 8 bases lay in between. This CDR3 region has 14 residues. CDR3 in amino acids: CASSESPGAYEQYF. The DNA for the CDR3 is TGCGCCAGCAGTGAGTCTCCGGGGGCCTACGAGCAGTACTTC.

V and J are TRBV5-1 and TRBJ1-1; D is uncertain. V lost 7 bases and J lost 5, with 9 bases in between. This CDR3 spans 11 amino acids. The germline gives CDR1 SGHRS, CDR2 YFSETQ. The CDR3 nucleotides are TGCGCCAGCCATGGGGAGACTGAAGCTTTCTTT. Translation: CASHGETEAFF.

This clonotype was seen at least ten times. The chain employs TRBV20-1 and TRBJ2-5; 7 bases agree with TRBD2. Trimming took 2 bases from V and 2 from J; bases not matched to a gene: 5. The CDR3 consists of 14 residues. In germline, CDR1 is DFQATT, CDR2 SNEGSKA (reference sequence). The CDR3 spells CSARSGLEQETQYF. The CDR3 DNA follows: TGCAGTGCTAGATCAGGACTAGAGCAAGAGACCCAGTACTTC.

This sequence joins TRBV29-1 and TRBJ1-2; D not certain. Germline V gives CDR1 SQVTM, CDR2 ANQGSEA. The CDR3 contains 15 residues. Trimming pared 0 bases from V and 2 bases from J, leaving 13 bases between. The CDR3 DNA reads as TGCAGCGTTGAAGATAGGGATAGTGTAAACTATGGCTACACCTTC. Translation gives CSVEDRDSVNYGYTF.

The sample holds a few counts of this clonotype. The chain uses TRBV27 and TRBJ2-2; tentative D call: TRBD1 (5 bases). The V end lost 2 bases, the J end lost 4 bases, and 8 bases lay between the germline ends. From germline, CDR1 is MNHEY and CDR2 SMNVEV (reference sequence). There are 14 residues in the CDR3. The CDR3 DNA follows: TGTGCCAGCAGTTTAATAGGGGCCACCGGGGAGCTGTTTTTT. Translating it yields CASSLIGATGELFF.

In its sample, this clonotype was seen once. The chain combines TRBV7-9 with TRBJ2-7; D may correspond to TRBD1 or TRBD2 (5 bases each). This CDR3 is 14 amino acids long. Trimming removed 0 bases at V and 3 bases at J, with 9 bases between. The germline V gene has CDR1 SEHNR and CDR2 FQNEAQ (reference sequence). In DNA, the CDR3 is TGTGCCAGCAGCTTAGCCGGGACCTTCTACGAGCAGTACTTC. Protein product: CASSLAGTFYEQYF.

The gene calls are TRBV9 and TRBJ2-7; TRBD1 might be the D (6 bases). Per the germline V gene, CDR1 is SGDLS and CDR2 is YYNGEE. The germline V and J ends were trimmed by 4 bases and 12 bases, with 17 bases remaining between them. The CDR3 has 12 amino acids. The CDR3: CASSSTGHGLYF. CDR3 DNA sequence: TGTGCCAGCAGCTCTACGGGACACGGCTTGTACTTC.

This clonotype was seen many times. This chain joins TRBV19 and TRBJ2-1, with 9 bases lining up with TRBD2. Germline V gene sequence: CDR1 LNHDA, CDR2 SQIVND (reference sequence). Unmatched junction bases numbered 7, after V lost 5 bases and J lost 5 bases. The CDR3 has 15 amino acids. The DNA for the CDR3 is TGTGCCAGTAGTCTTACCGGGACTAGCAACAATGAGCAGTTCTTC. Its translation is CASSLTGTSNNEQFF.

This clonotype was seen ten or more times. The gene calls are TRBV3-2 and TRBJ2-2; TRBD1, as called in the table, went unchecked against the DNA. TRBV3-2 is flagged as a pseudogene. The length of the CDR3 is 15 residues. The CDR3 bases are TGTGCCAGCAGCCAAGGGGGACCGAACACCGGGGAGCTGTTTTTT. Protein product: CASSQGGPNTGELFF.

The rearrangement uses TRBV7-3 and TRBJ2-5; 9 positions match TRBD2. Per the germline V gene, CDR1 is SGHTA and CDR2 is FQGTGA. J gave up 7 bases and V 2 bases, and 8 bases lay outside the gene matches. The length of the CDR3 is 15 residues. CDR3 DNA: TGTGCCAGCAGCTTATTTAGCGGGGGCGTTGTGACCCAGTACTTC. Translated, it gives CASSLFSGGVVTQYF. Variable domain in full (rest from reference TRBV7-3 and TRBJ2-5): GAGVSQTPSNKVTEKGKYVELRCDPISGHTALYWYRQSLGQGPEFLIYFQGTGAADDSGLPNDRFFAVRPEGSVSTLKIQRTERGDSAVYLCASSLFSGGVVTQYFGPGTRLLVL.

This clonotype was recorded only once. The chain recombines TRBV5-1 with TRBJ2-7; TRBD1 agrees at 7 bases. Trimming took 4 bases from V and 1 from J; bases not matched to a gene: 5. Looked up from germline, CDR1 is SGHRS and CDR2 is YFSETQ. The CDR3 has 14 amino acids. The CDR3 nucleotides are TGCGCCAGCAGCAGACAGGGTGGGTCCTACGAGCAGTACTTC. Protein sequence: CASSRQGGSYEQYF. Combining the CDR3 with reference TRBV5-1 and TRBJ2-7 gives the whole variable domain KAGVTQTPRYLIKTRGQQVTLSCSPISGHRSVSWYQQTPGQGLQFLFEYFSETQRNKGNFPGRFSGRQFSNSRSEMNVSTLELGDSALYLCASSRQGGSYEQYFGPGTRLTVT.

This clonotype occurred many times. The chain employs TRBV6-1 and TRBJ2-7; D is perhaps TRBD1 (6 bases). Germline-derived CDR1 and CDR2 are MNHNS and SASEGT. The V and J ends lost 0 bases and 2 bases respectively, with 14 bases between them. The CDR3 is 16 amino acids. Here the CDR3 DNA reads TGTGCCAGCAGTGAAGCAACGGCAGGGGACCCCTACGAGCAGTACTTC. It translates to CASSEATAGDPYEQYF.

The chain employs TRBV11-3 and TRBJ2-5; the match to TRBD2 covers 8 bases. The CDR3 consists of 16 residues. V gave up 2 bases and J gave up 1 base; unmatched junction bases: 6. In germline, CDR1 is SGHNT, CDR2 YENEEA. CDR3 DNA: TGTGCCAGCAGCTTAATGGCTAGCGGGTTCCAAGAGACCCAGTACTTC. It yields the protein CASSLMASGFQETQYF. The whole variable domain, filled in from reference TRBV11-3 and TRBJ2-5, reads EAGVVQSPRYKIIEKKQPVAFWCNPISGHNTLYWYLQNLGQGPELLIRYENEEAVDDSQLPKDRFSAERLKGVDSTLKIQPAELGDSAVYLCASSLMASGFQETQYFGPGTRLLVL.

This clonotype was recorded once. The genes are TRBV9 and TRBJ2-7; a weak D match, TRBD1 (5 bases). CDR3 length: 14 residues. The V end was cut by 0 bases, the J end by 0 bases, with 7 bases between. CDR1 and CDR2 from the germline V gene are SGDLS and YYNGEE. The CDR3 bases are TGTGCCAGCAGCGTAGCAGGGTTCTCCTACGAGCAGTACTTC. Protein sequence: CASSVAGFSYEQYF.

The chain employs TRBV29-1 and TRBJ2-1, with D maybe TRBD2 (6 bases). Trimming stripped 3 bases from V and 15 bases from J, with 9 bases between. Looked up from germline, CDR1 is SQVTM and CDR2 is ANQGSEA. The CDR3 runs 9 residues. CDR3 sequence reads: CSVEGGRFF. The CDR3 bases are TGCAGCGTTGAGGGGGGAAGGTTCTTC.

In its sample, this clonotype was seen once. The V gene is TRBV20-1, the J gene TRBJ2-5, with D maybe TRBD1 (5 bases). This CDR3 has 14 amino acids. Trimming removed 5 bases from V and 4 bases from J, with 17 bases in between. Germline V gene data show CDR1 as DFQATT and CDR2 as SNEGSKA (reference sequence). The CDR3 DNA reads TGCAGTGCTTTACAACAAGGGGCCTCAGAGACCCAGTACTTC. Translated, it gives CSALQQGASETQYF.

Of note for this clonotype: At one of its ends the junction is not consistent with the germline gene, which may arise from a read error. The rearrangement uses TRBV7-9 and TRBJ2-7; D gene ambiguous. This CDR3 spans 16 amino acids. Germline loops: CDR1 SEHNR, CDR2 FQNEAQ (reference sequence). The CDR3 sequence: CASSSSSRRSLDEQYF. The CDR3 DNA reads as TGCGCCAGCAGCTCGTCCTCCAGGCGTTCTCTCGACGAGCAGTACTTC.

J is TRBJ2-1 and V is TRBV15, with D possibly matching TRBD2 (6 bases). CDR1 is LNHNV, CDR2 YYDKDF, per germline (reference sequence). The V end was cut by 2 bases, the J end by 10 bases, with 9 bases between. CDR3 length: 12 residues. CDR3 amino acids: CATSRFRGEQFF. In DNA form, the CDR3 reads TGTGCCACCAGCAGATTCCGGGGGGAGCAGTTCTTC.

This clonotype was detected once. This CDR3 is CAISEGRYEQTFF. The CDR3 DNA reads TGTGCCATCAGTGAGGGACGTTACGAGCAAACTTTCTTT. This chain links TRBV10-3 with TRBJ1-1; unclear D gene. The CDR3 runs 13 residues. With 2 bases removed from V and 12 bases from J, the gap between germline ends came to 16 bases. Per the germline V gene, CDR1 is ENHRY and CDR2 is SYGVKD.

Only one count was recorded for this clonotype. The chain uses TRBV10-3 and TRBJ2-7; no firm D call. The germline gives CDR1 ENHRY, CDR2 SYGVKD. The CDR3 is 12 amino acids. Trimming removed 7 bases at V and 0 bases at J, with 7 bases between. CDR3 sequence reads: CAIKPSSYEQYF. The CDR3 region has the DNA TGTGCCATCAAGCCTAGCTCCTACGAGCAGTACTTC.

This clonotype was observed a single time. Likely a read error: the CDR3 ends without its conserved phenylalanine or tryptophan. V and J are TRBV29-1 and TRBJ2-3; no reliable D call. Germline V gives CDR1 SQVTM, CDR2 ANQGSEA. There are 14 residues in the CDR3. Deletions cut 6 bases from V and 2 bases from J, with 15 bases between. CDR3 in amino acids: CSVLLQMATDTQYL. The CDR3 coding sequence is TGCAGCGTCCTCCTACAGATGGCCACAGATACGCAGTATCTT.